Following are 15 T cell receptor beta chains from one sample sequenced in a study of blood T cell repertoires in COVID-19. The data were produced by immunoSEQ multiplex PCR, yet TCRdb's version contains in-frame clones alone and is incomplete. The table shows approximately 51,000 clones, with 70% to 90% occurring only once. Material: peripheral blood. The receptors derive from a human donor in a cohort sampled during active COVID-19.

The CDR3, as DNA: TGCGCCAGCAGCTTGCCCTCCGGCGGGGGGGCAGATACGCAGTATTTT. Its protein product is CASSLPSGGGADTQYF. The chain recombines TRBV5-1 with TRBJ2-3; 9 bases fit TRBD2. The CDR3 extends over 16 amino acids. V was pared by 1 base and J by 4 bases, with 7 bases of the junction left unmatched. CDR1 is SGHRS, CDR2 YFSETQ, per germline. Full variable domain (missing parts from reference TRBV5-1 and TRBJ2-3): KAGVTQTPRYLIKTRGQQVTLSCSPISGHRSVSWYQQTPGQGLQFLFEYFSETQRNKGNFPGRFSGRQFSNSRSEMNVSTLELGDSALYLCASSLPSGGGADTQYFGPGTRLTVL.

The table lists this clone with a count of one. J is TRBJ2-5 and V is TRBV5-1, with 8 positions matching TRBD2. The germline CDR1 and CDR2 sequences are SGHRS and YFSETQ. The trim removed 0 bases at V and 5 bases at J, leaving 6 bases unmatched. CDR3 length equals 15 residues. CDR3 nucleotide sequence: TGCGCCAGCAGCTTGGACGGGAGGGCCCGGGAGACCCAGTACTTC. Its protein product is CASSLDGRARETQYF.

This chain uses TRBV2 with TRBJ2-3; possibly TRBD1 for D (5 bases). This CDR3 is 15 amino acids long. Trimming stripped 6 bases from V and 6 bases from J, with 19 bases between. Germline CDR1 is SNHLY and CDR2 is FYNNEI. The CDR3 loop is CASSLQDLQMDTQYF. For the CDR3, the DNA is TGTGCCAGCAGCCTACAGGATCTGCAGATGGATACGCAGTATTTT.

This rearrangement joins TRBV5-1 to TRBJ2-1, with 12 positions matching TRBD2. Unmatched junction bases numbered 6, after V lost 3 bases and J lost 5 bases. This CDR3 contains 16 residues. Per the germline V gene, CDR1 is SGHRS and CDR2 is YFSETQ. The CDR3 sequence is CASSWALAGGDNEQFF. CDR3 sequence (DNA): TGCGCCAGCAGCTGGGCGCTAGCGGGAGGGGACAATGAGCAGTTCTTC.

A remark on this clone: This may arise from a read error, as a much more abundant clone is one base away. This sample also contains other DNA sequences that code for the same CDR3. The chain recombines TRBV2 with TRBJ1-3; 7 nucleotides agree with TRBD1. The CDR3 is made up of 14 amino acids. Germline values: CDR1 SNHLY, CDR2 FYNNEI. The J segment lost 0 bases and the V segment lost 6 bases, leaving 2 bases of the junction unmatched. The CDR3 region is CASSRDSSGNTIYF. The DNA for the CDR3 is TGTGCCAGCAGCCGGGACAGCTCTGGAAACACCATATATTTT.

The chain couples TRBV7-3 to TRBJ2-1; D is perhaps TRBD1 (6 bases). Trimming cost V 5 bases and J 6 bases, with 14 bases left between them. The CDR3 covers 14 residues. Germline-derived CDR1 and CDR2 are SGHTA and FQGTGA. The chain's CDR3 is CASSPGQPPNEQFF. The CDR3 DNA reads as TGTGCCAGCAGCCCAGGACAGCCGCCCAATGAGCAGTTCTTC.

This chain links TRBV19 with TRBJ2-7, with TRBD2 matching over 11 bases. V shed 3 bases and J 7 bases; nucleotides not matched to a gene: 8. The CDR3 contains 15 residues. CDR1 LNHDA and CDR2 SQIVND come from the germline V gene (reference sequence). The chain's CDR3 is CASSILTSGTKEQYF. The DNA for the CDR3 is TGTGCCAGTAGTATCTTGACTAGCGGGACCAAGGAGCAGTACTTC.

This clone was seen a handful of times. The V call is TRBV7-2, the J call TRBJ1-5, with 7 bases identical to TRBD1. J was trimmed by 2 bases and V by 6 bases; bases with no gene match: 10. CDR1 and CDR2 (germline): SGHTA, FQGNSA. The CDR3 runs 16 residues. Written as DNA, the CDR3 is TGTGCCAGCAGGGACATGGGTACAGGGGGCAATCAGCCCCAGCATTTT. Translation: CASRDMGTGGNQPQHF.

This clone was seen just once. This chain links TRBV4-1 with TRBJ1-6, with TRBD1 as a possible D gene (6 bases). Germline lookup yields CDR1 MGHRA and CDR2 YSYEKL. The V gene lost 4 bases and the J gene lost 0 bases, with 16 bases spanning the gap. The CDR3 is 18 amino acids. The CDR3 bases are TGCGCCAGCAGCCTCCGGGACACGAGGAGCTCCTATAATTCACCCCTCCACTTT. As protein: CASSLRDTRSSYNSPLHF.

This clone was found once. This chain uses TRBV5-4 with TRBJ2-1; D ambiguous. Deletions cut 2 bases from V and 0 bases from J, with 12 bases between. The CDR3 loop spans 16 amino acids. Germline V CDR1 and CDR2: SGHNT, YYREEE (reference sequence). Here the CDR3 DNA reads TGTGCCAGCAGCTTTGGGCAAACGTCCTCCTACAATGAGCAGTTCTTC. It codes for CASSFGQTSSYNEQFF.

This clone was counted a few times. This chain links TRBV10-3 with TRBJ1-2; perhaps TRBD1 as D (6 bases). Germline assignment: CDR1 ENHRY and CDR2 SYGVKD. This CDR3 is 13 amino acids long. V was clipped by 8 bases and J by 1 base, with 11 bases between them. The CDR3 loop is CAIRDNLNYGYTF. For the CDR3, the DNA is TGTGCCATCCGGGACAACCTTAACTATGGCTACACCTTC.

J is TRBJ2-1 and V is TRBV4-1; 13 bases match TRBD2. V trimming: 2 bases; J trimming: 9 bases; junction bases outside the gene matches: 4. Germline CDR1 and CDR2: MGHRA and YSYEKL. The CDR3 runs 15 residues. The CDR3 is CASSQQLAGGGEQFF. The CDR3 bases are TGCGCCAGCAGCCAACAACTAGCGGGGGGGGGTGAGCAGTTCTTC.

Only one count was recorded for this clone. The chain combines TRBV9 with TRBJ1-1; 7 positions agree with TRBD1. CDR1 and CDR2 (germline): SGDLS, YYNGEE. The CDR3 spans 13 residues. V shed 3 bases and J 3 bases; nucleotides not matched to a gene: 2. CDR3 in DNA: TGTGCCAGCAGCGGTAGGGGGCACACTGAAGCTTTCTTT. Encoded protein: CASSGRGHTEAFF. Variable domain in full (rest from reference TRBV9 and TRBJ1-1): DSGVTQTPKHLITATGQRVTLRCSPRSGDLSVYWYQQSLDQGLQFLIQYYNGEERAKGNILERFSAQQFPDLHSELNLSSLELGDSALYFCASSGRGHTEAFFGQGTRLTVV.

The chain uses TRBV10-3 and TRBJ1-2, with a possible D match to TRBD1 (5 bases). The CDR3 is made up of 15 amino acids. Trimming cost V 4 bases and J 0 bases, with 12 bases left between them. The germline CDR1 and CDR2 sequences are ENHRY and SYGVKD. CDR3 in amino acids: CAISARQGANYGYTF. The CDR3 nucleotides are TGTGCCATCAGTGCCCGGCAGGGTGCTAACTATGGCTACACCTTC.

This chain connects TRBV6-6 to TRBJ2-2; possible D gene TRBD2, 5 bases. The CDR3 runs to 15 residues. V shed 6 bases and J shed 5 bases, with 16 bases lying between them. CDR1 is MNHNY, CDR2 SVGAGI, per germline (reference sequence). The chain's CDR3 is CASSPHKTRTGELFF. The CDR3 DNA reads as TGTGCCAGCAGCCCCCACAAAACTAGGACCGGGGAGCTGTTTTTT.